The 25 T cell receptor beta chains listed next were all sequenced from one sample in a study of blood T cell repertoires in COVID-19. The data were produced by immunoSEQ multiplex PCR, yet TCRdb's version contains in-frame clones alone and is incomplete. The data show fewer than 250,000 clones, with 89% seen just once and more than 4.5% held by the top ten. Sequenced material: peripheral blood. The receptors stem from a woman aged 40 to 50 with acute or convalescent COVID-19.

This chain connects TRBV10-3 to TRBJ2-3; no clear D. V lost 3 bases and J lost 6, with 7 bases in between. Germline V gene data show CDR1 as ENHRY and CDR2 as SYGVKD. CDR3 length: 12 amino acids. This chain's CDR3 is CAISEVVDTQYF. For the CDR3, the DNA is TGTGCCATCAGTGAAGTAGTTGATACGCAGTATTTT.

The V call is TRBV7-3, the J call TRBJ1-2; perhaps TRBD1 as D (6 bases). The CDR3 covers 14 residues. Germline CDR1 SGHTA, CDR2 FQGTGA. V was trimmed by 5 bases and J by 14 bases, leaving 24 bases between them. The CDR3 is CASSPDRLPYIWTF. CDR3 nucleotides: TGTGCCAGCAGCCCCGACAGGCTGCCCTATATTTGGACCTTC.

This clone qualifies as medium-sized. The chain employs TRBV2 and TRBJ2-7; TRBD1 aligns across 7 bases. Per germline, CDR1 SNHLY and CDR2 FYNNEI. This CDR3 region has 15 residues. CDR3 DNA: TGTGCTCATACCCTAATGACAGGGCCTCCCTACGAGCAGTACGTC. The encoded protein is CAHTLMTGPPYEQYV.

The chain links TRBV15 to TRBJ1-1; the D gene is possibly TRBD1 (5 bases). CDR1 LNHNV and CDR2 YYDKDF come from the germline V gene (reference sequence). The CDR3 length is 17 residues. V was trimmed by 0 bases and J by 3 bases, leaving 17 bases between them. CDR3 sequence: CATSRDIGGTRDTEAFF. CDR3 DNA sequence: TGTGCCACCAGCAGAGATATTGGGGGGACCAGGGACACTGAAGCTTTCTTT.

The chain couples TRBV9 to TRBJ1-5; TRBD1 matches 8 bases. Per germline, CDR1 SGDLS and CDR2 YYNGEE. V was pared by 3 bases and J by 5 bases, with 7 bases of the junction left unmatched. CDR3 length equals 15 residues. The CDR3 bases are TGTGCCAGCAGCGCTACAGGGGGTTCCCATCAGCCCCAGCATTTT. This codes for CASSATGGSHQPQHF.

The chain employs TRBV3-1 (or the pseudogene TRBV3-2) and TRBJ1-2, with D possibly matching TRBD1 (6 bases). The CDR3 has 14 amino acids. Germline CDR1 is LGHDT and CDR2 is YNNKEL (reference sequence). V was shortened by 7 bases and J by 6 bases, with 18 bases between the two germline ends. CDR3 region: CASTPLVNRDGYTF. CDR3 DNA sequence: TGTGCCAGCACCCCCCTCGTCAACAGGGATGGCTACACCTTC.

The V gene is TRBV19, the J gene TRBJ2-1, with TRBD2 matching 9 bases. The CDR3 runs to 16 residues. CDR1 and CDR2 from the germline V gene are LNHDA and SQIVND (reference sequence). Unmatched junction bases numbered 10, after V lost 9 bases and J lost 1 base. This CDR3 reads CASNQGLAGSYNEQFF. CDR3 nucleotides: TGTGCCAGCAACCAGGGACTAGCTGGGTCCTACAATGAGCAGTTCTTC. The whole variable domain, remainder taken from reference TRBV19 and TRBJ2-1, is DGGITQSPKYLFRKEGQNVTLSCEQNLNHDAMYWYRQDPGQGLRLIYYSQIVNDFQKGDIAEGYSVSREKKESFPLTVTSAQKNPTAFYLCASNQGLAGSYNEQFFGPGTRLTVL.

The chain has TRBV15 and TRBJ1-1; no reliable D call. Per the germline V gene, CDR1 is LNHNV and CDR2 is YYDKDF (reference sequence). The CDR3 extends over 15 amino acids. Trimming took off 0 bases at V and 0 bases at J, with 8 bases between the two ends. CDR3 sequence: CATSREGTMNTEAFF. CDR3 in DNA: TGTGCCACCAGCAGAGAGGGCACAATGAACACTGAAGCTTTCTTT.

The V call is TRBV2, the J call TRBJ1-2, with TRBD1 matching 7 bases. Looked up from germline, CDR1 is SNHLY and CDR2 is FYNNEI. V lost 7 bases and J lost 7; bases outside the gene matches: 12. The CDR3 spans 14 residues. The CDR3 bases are TGTGCCAGCACGTACCTCAGGGGGGCGTTTGGCTACACCTTC. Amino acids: CASTYLRGAFGYTF.

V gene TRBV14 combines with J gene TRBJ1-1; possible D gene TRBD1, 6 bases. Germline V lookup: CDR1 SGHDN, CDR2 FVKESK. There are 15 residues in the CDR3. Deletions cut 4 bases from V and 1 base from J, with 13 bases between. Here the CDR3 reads CASSRRTGWNTEAFF. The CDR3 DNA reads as TGTGCCAGCAGCCGGAGAACAGGGTGGAACACTGAAGCTTTCTTT.

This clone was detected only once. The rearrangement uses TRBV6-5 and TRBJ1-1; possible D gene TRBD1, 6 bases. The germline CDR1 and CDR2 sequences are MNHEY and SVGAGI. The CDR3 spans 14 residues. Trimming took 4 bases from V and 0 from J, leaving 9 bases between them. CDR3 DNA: TGTGCCAGCAGTTCGACAGGCCTGAACACTGAAGCTTTCTTT. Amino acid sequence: CASSSTGLNTEAFF.

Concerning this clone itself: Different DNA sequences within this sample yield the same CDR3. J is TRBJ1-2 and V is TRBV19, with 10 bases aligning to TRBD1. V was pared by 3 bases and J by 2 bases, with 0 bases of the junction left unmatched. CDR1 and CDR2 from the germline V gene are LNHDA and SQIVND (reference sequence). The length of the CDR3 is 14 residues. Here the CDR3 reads CASSMGQGNYGYTF. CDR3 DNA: TGTGCCAGTAGTATGGGACAGGGGAACTATGGCTACACCTTC.

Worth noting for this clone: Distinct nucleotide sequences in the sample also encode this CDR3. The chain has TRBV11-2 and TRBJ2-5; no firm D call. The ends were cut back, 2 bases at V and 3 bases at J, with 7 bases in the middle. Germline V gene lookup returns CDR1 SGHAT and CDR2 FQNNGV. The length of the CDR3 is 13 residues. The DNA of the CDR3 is TGTGCCAGCAGCTTACGGCAGGAAGAGACCCAGTACTTC. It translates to CASSLRQEETQYF.

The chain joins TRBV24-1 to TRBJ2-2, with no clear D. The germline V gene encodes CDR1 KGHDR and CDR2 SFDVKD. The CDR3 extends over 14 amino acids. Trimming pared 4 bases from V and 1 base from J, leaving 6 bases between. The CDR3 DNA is TGTGCCACCAGTGAAGAGCAGAACACCGGGGAGCTGTTTTTT. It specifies CATSEEQNTGELFF.

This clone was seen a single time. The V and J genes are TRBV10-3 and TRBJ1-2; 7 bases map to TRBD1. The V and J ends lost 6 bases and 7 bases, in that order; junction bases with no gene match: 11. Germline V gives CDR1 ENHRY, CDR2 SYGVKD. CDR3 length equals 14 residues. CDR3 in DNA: TGTGCCATCAGCTACCCAGGGGGATCGCGTGGCTACACCTTC. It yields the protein CAISYPGGSRGYTF.

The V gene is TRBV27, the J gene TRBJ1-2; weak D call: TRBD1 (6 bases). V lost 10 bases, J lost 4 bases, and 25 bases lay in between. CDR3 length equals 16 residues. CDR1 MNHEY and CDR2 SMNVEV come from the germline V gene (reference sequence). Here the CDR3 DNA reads TGTGCCACCTTACGGGGGGGGCAGGGCGTGCCCTATGGCTACACCTTC. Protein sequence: CATLRGGQGVPYGYTF.

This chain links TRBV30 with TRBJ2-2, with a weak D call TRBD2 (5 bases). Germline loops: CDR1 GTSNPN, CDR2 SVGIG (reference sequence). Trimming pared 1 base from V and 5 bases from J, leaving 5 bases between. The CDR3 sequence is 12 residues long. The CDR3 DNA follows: TGTGCCTGGAGTGCGGGGACCGGGGAGCTGTTTTTT. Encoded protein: CAWSAGTGELFF. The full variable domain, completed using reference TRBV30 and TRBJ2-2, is SQTIHQWPATLVQPVGSPLSLECTVEGTSNPNLYWYRQAAGRGLQLLFYSVGIGQISSEVPQNLSASRPQDRQFILSSKKLLLSDSGFYLCAWSAGTGELFFGEGSRLTVL.

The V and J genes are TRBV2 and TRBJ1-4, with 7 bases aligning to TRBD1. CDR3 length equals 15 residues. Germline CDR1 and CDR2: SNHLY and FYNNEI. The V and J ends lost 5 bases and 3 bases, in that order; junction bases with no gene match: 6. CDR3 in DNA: TGTGCCAGCAGTTCAAGGACAGGTCCTAATGAAAAACTGTTTTTT. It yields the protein CASSSRTGPNEKLFF.

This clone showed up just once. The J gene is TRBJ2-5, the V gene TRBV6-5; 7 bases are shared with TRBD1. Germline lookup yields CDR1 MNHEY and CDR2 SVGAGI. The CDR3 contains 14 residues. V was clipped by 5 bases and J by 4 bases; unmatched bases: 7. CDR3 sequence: CASSRRQGRETQYF. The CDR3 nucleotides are TGTGCCAGCAGTCGGAGACAGGGTCGAGAGACCCAGTACTTC.

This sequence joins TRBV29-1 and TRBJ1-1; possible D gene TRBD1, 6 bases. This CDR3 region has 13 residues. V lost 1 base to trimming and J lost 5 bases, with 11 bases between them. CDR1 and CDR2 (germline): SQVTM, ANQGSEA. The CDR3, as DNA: TGCAGCGTTGAAGGAACGGGGACAACTGAAGCTTTCTTT. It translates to CSVEGTGTTEAFF.

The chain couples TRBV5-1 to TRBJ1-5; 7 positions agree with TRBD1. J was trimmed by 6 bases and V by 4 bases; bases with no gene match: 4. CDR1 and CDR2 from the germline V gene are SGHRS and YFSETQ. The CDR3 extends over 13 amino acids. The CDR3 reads CASSVDRAQPQHF. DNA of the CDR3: TGCGCCAGCAGCGTCGACAGGGCTCAGCCCCAGCATTTT.

DNA of the CDR3: TGTGCCTGGAGCGAACAGGGGTGGTCCGGGGGCTACACCTTC. Its protein is CAWSEQGWSGGYTF. The V and J genes are TRBV30 and TRBJ1-2, with 7 nucleotides matching TRBD1. The CDR3 runs 14 residues. Germline loops: CDR1 GTSNPN, CDR2 SVGIG (reference sequence). With 3 bases clipped from V and 8 bases from J, the junction kept 12 bases outside the gene matches. Full variable domain (outside the CDR3, taken from reference TRBV30 and TRBJ1-2): SQTIHQWPATLVQPVGSPLSLECTVEGTSNPNLYWYRQAAGRGLQLLFYSVGIGQISSEVPQNLSASRPQDRQFILSSKKLLLSDSGFYLCAWSEQGWSGGYTFGSGTRLTVV.

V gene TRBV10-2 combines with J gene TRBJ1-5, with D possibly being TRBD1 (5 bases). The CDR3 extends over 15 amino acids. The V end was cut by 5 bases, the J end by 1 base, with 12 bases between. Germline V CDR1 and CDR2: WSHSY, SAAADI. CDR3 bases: TGCGCCAGCAGTCCAGGGCGGCGGAGCAATCAGCCCCAGCATTTT. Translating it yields CASSPGRRSNQPQHF.

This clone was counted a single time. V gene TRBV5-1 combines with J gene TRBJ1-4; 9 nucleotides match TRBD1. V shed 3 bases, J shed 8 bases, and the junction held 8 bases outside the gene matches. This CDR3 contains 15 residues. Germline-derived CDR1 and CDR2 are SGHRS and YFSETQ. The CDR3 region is CASSYSGTGTEKLFF. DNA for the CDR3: TGCGCCAGCAGCTACTCCGGGACAGGGACCGAAAAACTGTTTTTT.

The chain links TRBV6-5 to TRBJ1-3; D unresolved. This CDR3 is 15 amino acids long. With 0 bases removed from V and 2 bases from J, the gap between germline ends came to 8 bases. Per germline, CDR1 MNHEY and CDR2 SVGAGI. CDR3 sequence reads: CASSYSAVTGNTIYF. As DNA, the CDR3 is TGTGCCAGCAGTTACTCAGCGGTGACTGGAAACACCATATATTTT.